Shown below are 20 T cell receptor beta chains from a single sample sequenced in a study of T cell repertoires in cytomegalovirus infection. Via MiXCR, TCRdb re-called the reads, giving one row per CDR3 protein. The data contain 290,000 or so distinct CDR3 sequences, about 25% of them seen just once; the ten biggest clones take up about 14%. Specimen: PBMCs. Receptors were obtained from a human donor in good health (CMV status not recorded). Some clones in this sample may be carry-over from other donors' samples.

The V gene is TRBV29-1, the J gene TRBJ1-1; 8 nucleotides line up with TRBD1. There are 13 residues in the CDR3. J lost 3 bases, V lost 5 bases, and 5 bases had no gene match. Germline assignment: CDR1 SQVTM and CDR2 ANQGSEA. As DNA, the CDR3 is TGCAGCGTTTCCAGACAGGGGCACACTGAAGCTTTCTTT. It is translated as CSVSRQGHTEAFF.

The V gene is TRBV6-6, the J gene TRBJ2-7, with D perhaps matching TRBD1 (5 bases). The CDR3 runs to 14 residues. The V gene lost 8 bases and the J gene lost 4 bases, with 18 bases spanning the gap. Germline values: CDR1 MNHNY, CDR2 SVGAGI (reference sequence). The CDR3 DNA reads TGTGCCAGCGGCCCTCGTGGCAGGGAATACGAGCAGTACTTC. Translated, it gives CASGPRGREYEQYF.

V is TRBV29-1 and J is TRBJ1-2; TRBD1 matches 11 bases. Germline assignment: CDR1 SQVTM and CDR2 ANQGSEA. The CDR3 has 13 residues. The junction had 7 bases not matched to a gene; V was cut back by 6 bases and J by 7 bases. Here the CDR3 reads CSVRGQGASGYTF. In DNA, the CDR3 is TGCAGCGTCCGCGGACAGGGGGCGTCTGGCTACACCTTC.

This clonotype was counted at least ten times. This chain uses TRBV7-2 with TRBJ2-1; 7 bases map to TRBD1. V lost 5 bases to trimming and J lost 4 bases; unmatched junction nucleotides: 8. CDR3 length equals 15 residues. In germline, CDR1 is SGHTA, CDR2 FQGNSA. The CDR3: CASSPRGTDYNEQFF. CDR3 nucleotide sequence: TGTGCCAGCAGCCCCCGTGGGACAGATTACAATGAGCAGTTCTTC.

This clonotype showed up just a few times. The gene calls are TRBV5-1 and TRBJ1-4; D gene uncertain. CDR1 is SGHRS and CDR2 is YFSETQ in the germline V gene. This CDR3 contains 15 residues. V shed 3 bases and J shed 7 bases, with 16 bases lying between them. This CDR3 reads CASSSGEKRAEKLFF. The CDR3 nucleotides are TGCGCCAGCAGCTCCGGAGAAAAGAGGGCTGAAAAACTGTTTTTT.

This clonotype appeared a few times. The genes are TRBV29-1 and TRBJ2-5; D unresolved. V lost 5 bases and J lost 0, with 13 bases in between. Germline CDR1 and CDR2: SQVTM and ANQGSEA. This CDR3 is 14 amino acids long. Here the CDR3 DNA reads TGCAGCGTTATGGCGTATCGGTACCAAGAGACCCAGTACTTC. Translated: CSVMAYRYQETQYF.

This clonotype came up once. The V call is TRBV7-2, the J call TRBJ2-1, with 10 positions matching TRBD2. This CDR3 comprises 22 residues. Germline V gene data show CDR1 as SGHTA and CDR2 as FQGNSA. Trimming removed 0 bases from V and 1 base from J; junction bases left unmatched: 18. CDR3 sequence reads: CASSLAFGWSGRVAGSYNEQFF. The CDR3 bases are TGTGCCAGCAGCTTAGCTTTCGGCTGGAGCGGGAGGGTTGCTGGGTCCTACAATGAGCAGTTCTTC.

The gene calls are TRBV11-2 and TRBJ1-6; D gene ambiguous. V was pared by 1 base and J by 13 bases, with 8 bases between. This CDR3 is 12 amino acids long. CDR1 and CDR2 (germline): SGHAT, FQNNGV. The CDR3 DNA follows: TGTGCCAGCAGCTTAGCCTCGGCTCCCCTCCACTTT. It encodes CASSLASAPLHF.

This clonotype occurred a few times. The chain is built from TRBV11-2 and TRBJ2-7; D is unclear. Germline V gene lookup returns CDR1 SGHAT and CDR2 FQNNGV. V was trimmed by 1 base and J by 6 bases, leaving 16 bases between them. The CDR3 has 15 amino acids. The CDR3 sequence: CASSLVLSGQLEQYF. DNA of the CDR3: TGTGCCAGCAGCTTAGTTTTATCTGGTCAACTCGAGCAGTACTTC.

This clonotype was found many times. The rearrangement links TRBV7-2 to TRBJ2-2, with 7 bases fitting TRBD1. Germline values: CDR1 SGHTA, CDR2 FQGNSA. Germline trimming cut 7 bases from V and 4 bases from J; bases unmatched to any gene: 3. The CDR3 length is 13 residues. The CDR3 DNA reads as TGTGCCAGCAACCGACAGGGCACCGGGGAGCTGTTTTTT. Translated: CASNRQGTGELFF.

This clonotype was recorded a few times. V is TRBV6-4 and J is TRBJ2-5, with TRBD2 matching 14 bases. The junction had 4 bases not matched to a gene; V was cut back by 5 bases and J by 5 bases. Germline CDR1 is MRHNA and CDR2 is SNTAGT. The length of the CDR3 is 15 residues. CDR3 nucleotide sequence: TGTGCCAGCAGTCCAGGGACTAGCGGGGGCGAGACCCAGTACTTC. Its protein is CASSPGTSGGETQYF.

In its sample, this clonotype was seen a few times. The rearrangement joins TRBV28 to TRBJ2-3; D unresolved. CDR1 is MDHEN and CDR2 is SYDVKM in the germline V gene. Trimming pared 5 bases from V and 8 bases from J, leaving 11 bases between. CDR3 length: 12 residues. The CDR3 region has the DNA TGTGCCAGCAGTGAGTCCTGGGGTACGCAGTATTTT. This sequence encodes CASSESWGTQYF.

The chain employs TRBV28 and TRBJ2-3, with TRBD1 identical over 9 bases. CDR1 and CDR2 from the germline V gene are MDHEN and SYDVKM. J was trimmed by 7 bases and V by 6 bases; bases with no gene match: 11. The CDR3 is 15 amino acids. The CDR3 nucleotides are TGTGCCAGCAGCTCCCCCGGGACAGGGAGACATACGCAGTATTTT. Amino acid sequence: CASSSPGTGRHTQYF.

This rearrangement joins TRBV7-2 to TRBJ1-1; D uncertain. Germline CDR1 SGHTA, CDR2 FQGNSA. The V and J ends lost 5 bases and 9 bases respectively, with 16 bases between them. The CDR3 extends over 13 amino acids. CDR3 DNA: TGTGCCAGCAGCCCCGGGAGGTCGCAAAAAGCTTTCTTT. Translation: CASSPGRSQKAFF.

This clonotype was seen repeatedly, ten times or more. One end of the junction varies from germline; a read error may be responsible. V gene TRBV7-2 combines with J gene TRBJ2-3, with D perhaps matching TRBD2 (6 bases). This CDR3 spans 14 amino acids. Germline CDR1 and CDR2: SGHTA and FQGNSA. Here the CDR3 DNA reads TGTGCCAGCAGATTAGCGGCTAACACAGATACGCAGTATTTT. It translates to CASRLAANTDTQYF.

This clonotype showed up many times. The chain recombines TRBV7-8 with TRBJ2-1; D is uncertain. The germline gives CDR1 SGHVS, CDR2 FQNEAQ. The CDR3 runs to 13 residues. V was clipped by 5 bases and J by 11 bases, with 16 bases between them. The CDR3 coding sequence is TGTGCCAGCAGCGTTGCCCTCCTCGGCAAGCAGTTCTTC. This encodes CASSVALLGKQFF.

This clonotype turned up a few times. V is TRBV29-1 and J is TRBJ2-7; 8 bases line up with TRBD2. The CDR3 length is 14 residues. Germline CDR1 is SQVTM and CDR2 is ANQGSEA. Trimming took 5 bases from V and 0 from J; bases not matched to a gene: 6. CDR3 protein: CSVRLATSSYEQYF. The DNA for the CDR3 is TGCAGCGTTAGACTAGCGACCAGCTCCTACGAGCAGTACTTC.

V and J are TRBV20-1 and TRBJ2-7; D is perhaps TRBD2 (6 bases). V lost 1 base and J lost 5, with 12 bases in between. The CDR3 loop spans 13 amino acids. CDR1 and CDR2 from the germline V gene are DFQATT and SNEGSKA (reference sequence). DNA for the CDR3: TGCAGTGCTAGAGCCGGAGGGTTTGACGAGCAGTACGTC. This sequence encodes CSARAGGFDEQYV.

This chain uses TRBV10-3 with TRBJ2-5; D is possibly TRBD1 (6 bases). From germline, CDR1 is ENHRY and CDR2 SYGVKD. The CDR3 sequence is 14 residues long. Trimming pared 9 bases from V and 1 base from J, leaving 15 bases between. CDR3 sequence reads: CAMSSLGAQETQYF. CDR3 in DNA: TGTGCCATGTCCTCGTTGGGGGCCCAAGAGACCCAGTACTTC.

The chain links TRBV28 to TRBJ1-5; weak D call: TRBD1 (5 bases). V was cut by 7 bases and J by 2 bases, with 15 bases left in between. Germline loops: CDR1 MDHEN, CDR2 SYDVKM. The CDR3 sequence is 15 residues long. CDR3 DNA sequence: TGTGCCAGCACCCTCGGGGGGAGTGGCAATCAGCCCCAGCATTTT. Protein sequence: CASTLGGSGNQPQHF.